This T cell receptor (beta chain) was captured in a study of blood T cell repertoires in COVID-19. Study background: Acute-phase and convalescent COVID-19 samples originated in the United States, Italy and Spain.

Germline V gene lookup returns CDR1 MNHNS and CDR2 SASEGT. Trimming removed 2 bases from V and 4 bases from J; junction bases left unmatched: 2. The CDR3 length is 15 residues. Original processing notes: Estimates of nucleated cell counts were drawn from the amplification of reference gene primers. TCRdb's copy holds only in-frame clones and misses some; the assay was immunoSEQ multiplex PCR. That table is the source of V, J and clone size, and D and trimming were worked out from the DNA. The sample consists of roughly 230,000 clones, around 83% of them appearing once. The sequencing input was peripheral blood. The rearrangement uses TRBV6-1 and TRBJ2-5; the match to TRBD2 covers 12 bases. This receptor was identified in a man between 40 and 49 years old with active or convalescent COVID-19. The CDR3: CASSELAGGPETQYF. CDR3 nucleotides: TGTGCCAGCAGTGAACTAGCGGGAGGGCCAGAGACCCAGTACTTC.